This T cell receptor (beta chain) was retrieved from a study of CD4 T cells in relation to SARS-CoV-2 and coronaviruses. TCRdb's copy holds only in-frame clones and misses some; the assay was immunoSEQ multiplex PCR. The sample lists 35,000 to 45,000 clones, around 83% occurring once. On this clone itself: Its antigen is as yet unknown.

Input material: naive CD4+ T cells from PBMCs, cultured in vitro. Subset: naive CD4+ T cells isolated by negative enrichment. The TCR originated in an adult with COVID-19.

CDR3 DNA sequence: TGTGCCACCGCACAAAAAGAGCAGATAGGCAATGAGCAGTTCTTC. This translates into CATAQKEQIGNEQFF. The chain recombines TRBV24-1 with TRBJ2-1; D unclear. CDR1 KGHDR and CDR2 SFDVKD come from the germline V gene. The CDR3 spans 15 residues. V dropped 9 bases and J dropped 6 bases, with 20 bases sitting between them.